These T cell receptor beta chains were read from a single sample in a study of cytomegalovirus exposure and HLA in healthy donors. Here immunoSEQ multiplex PCR was the method, and the copy in TCRdb shows in-frame clones only, minus some. The sample includes some 170,000 clones, 65% to 80% of them seen just once. Sequenced material: PBMCs. The receptors stem from a man aged 35 to 55 in good health and CMV-seronegative. CDR3s include the opening cysteine and the closing phenylalanine or tryptophan. Fields, in order: clone size, D gene, V gene, J gene, CDR3 protein, CDR3 DNA. A D gene is named only where the DNA matches it firmly. Clone size is stated in some rows and not others, as once, few, many or a class when expanded.

clone size: .
D gene: .
V gene: TRBV6-5
J gene: TRBJ2-1
CDR3 protein: CASSLTGNEQFF
CDR3 DNA: TGTGCCAGCAGCCTGACTGGCAATGAGCAGTTCTTC

clone size: .
D gene: TRBD2
V gene: TRBV5-1
J gene: TRBJ2-2
CDR3 protein: CASSLQLAGVSGELFF
CDR3 DNA: TGCGCCAGCAGCTTGCAACTAGCGGGAGTTTCAGGGGAGCTGTTTTTT

clone size: .
D gene: .
V gene: TRBV5-1
J gene: TRBJ1-3
CDR3 protein: CASSEQGGGNTIYF
CDR3 DNA: TGCGCCAGCAGCGAACAGGGTGGTGGAAACACCATATATTTT

clone size: once
D gene: .
V gene: TRBV5-1
J gene: TRBJ1-1
CDR3 protein: CASSLTQTNTEAFF
CDR3 DNA: TGCGCCAGCAGCCTTACACAGACAAACACTGAAGCTTTCTTT

clone size: once
D gene: .
V gene: TRBV27
J gene: TRBJ1-5
CDR3 protein: CASSLGGGGYQPQHF
CDR3 DNA: TGTGCCAGCAGCCTAGGCGGGGGTGGGTATCAGCCCCAGCATTTT

clone size: few
D gene: .
V gene: TRBV28
J gene: TRBJ1-5
CDR3 protein: CASSLSSTGTNQPQHF
CDR3 DNA: TGTGCCAGCAGTTTATCGTCGACAGGAACCAATCAGCCCCAGCATTTT

clone size: once
D gene: TRBD2
V gene: TRBV19
J gene: TRBJ2-7
CDR3 protein: CASSIRKTSGSYEQYF
CDR3 DNA: TGTGCCAGTAGTATAAGGAAAACTAGCGGGAGCTACGAGCAGTACTTC

clone size: few
D gene: TRBD2
V gene: TRBV15
J gene: TRBJ2-7
CDR3 protein: CATSRALAGPYEQYF
CDR3 DNA: TGTGCCACCAGCAGAGCCCTAGCGGGGCCCTACGAGCAGTACTTC

clone size: .
D gene: .
V gene: TRBV10-1
J gene: TRBJ1-1
CDR3 protein: CASRTDRIEAFF
CDR3 DNA: TGCGCCAGCAGGACGGACAGAATTGAAGCTTTCTTT

clone size: .
D gene: TRBD2
V gene: TRBV6-4
J gene: TRBJ2-3
CDR3 protein: CASSVLAGGTDTQYF
CDR3 DNA: TGTGCCAGCAGTGTCCTAGCGGGGGGCACAGATACGCAGTATTTT

clone size: few
D gene: .
V gene: TRBV7-2
J gene: TRBJ2-5
CDR3 protein: CASSSRADTTQETQYF
CDR3 DNA: TGTGCCAGCAGCTCACGAGCGGATACTACCCAAGAGACCCAGTACTTC

clone size: .
D gene: .
V gene: TRBV21-1
J gene: TRBJ2-7
CDR3 protein: CASSNGPTSGRIYEQYF
CDR3 DNA: TGTGCCAGCAGCAACGGGCCGACTAGCGGGAGGATTTACGAGCAGTACTTC

clone size: .
D gene: .
V gene: TRBV11-1
J gene: TRBJ1-4
CDR3 protein: CASSFGTRNEKLFF
CDR3 DNA: TGTGCCAGCAGCTTCGGGACAAGAAATGAAAAACTGTTTTTT

clone size: .
D gene: .
V gene: TRBV5-1
J gene: TRBJ1-4
CDR3 protein: CASSLVGQPTTNEKLFF
CDR3 DNA: TGCGCCAGCAGCTTGGTCGGACAGCCGACAACTAATGAAAAACTGTTTTTT

clone size: .
D gene: TRBD1
V gene: TRBV7-6
J gene: TRBJ1-6
CDR3 protein: CASSSRDRVDSPLHF
CDR3 DNA: TGTGCCAGCAGCTCCCGGGACAGGGTGGATTCACCCCTCCACTTT